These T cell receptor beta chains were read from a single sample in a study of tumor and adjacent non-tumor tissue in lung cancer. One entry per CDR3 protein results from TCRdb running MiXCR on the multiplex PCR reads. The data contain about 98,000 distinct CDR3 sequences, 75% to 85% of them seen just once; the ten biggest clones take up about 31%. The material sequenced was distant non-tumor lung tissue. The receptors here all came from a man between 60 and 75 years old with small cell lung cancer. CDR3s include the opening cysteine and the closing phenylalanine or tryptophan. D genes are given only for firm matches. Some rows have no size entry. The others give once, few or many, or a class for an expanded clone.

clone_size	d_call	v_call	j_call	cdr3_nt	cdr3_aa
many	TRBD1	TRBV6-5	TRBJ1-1	TGTGCTACCGGGACAGGGGCCATCGAAGCTTTCTTT	CATGTGAIEAFF
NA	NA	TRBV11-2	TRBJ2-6	TGTGCCAGCAGCAAGGGATCCGGGGCCGACGTCATGTCTTTC	CASSKGSGADVMSF
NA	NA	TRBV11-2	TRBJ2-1	TGTACCAATCAGGAGCTGCAGGGCGACAATGAGCAGTTCTTC	CTNQELQGDNEQFF
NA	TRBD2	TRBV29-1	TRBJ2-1	TGCAGCGTTGAATTAGCGGGCAATCCCTACGATGAGTCGTTCTTC	CSVELAGNPYDESFF
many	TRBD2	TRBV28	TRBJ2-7	TGTGCCAGCAGTTTAAACAGCGGGAGGCACGAGCAGTACTTC	CASSLNSGRHEQYF
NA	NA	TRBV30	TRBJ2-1	TGTGCCTGGAGTCGTTGGGAGAACGATGAGCAGTTCTTC	CAWSRWENDEQFF
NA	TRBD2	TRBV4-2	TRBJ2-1	TGTGTCAGCAGCCAAGTTACCAACGGGAGGGAATTTGAGCAATTCTTC	CVSSQVTNGREFEQFF
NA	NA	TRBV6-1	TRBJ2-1	TGTGCCAACAGTCTTCGACAGGTTAATGACAATGAGCAGTTCTTT	CANSLRQVNDNEQFF
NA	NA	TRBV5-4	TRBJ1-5	TGTGGCAGCAGCTTGGCAGGTACTAATCAGCCCCAACATTTT	CGSSLAGTNQPQHF
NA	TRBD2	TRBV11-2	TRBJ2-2	TGTGTCAGCGGCTTATCGCGGGAGACCGGGGAGCTGTTTTTT	CVSGLSRETGELFF
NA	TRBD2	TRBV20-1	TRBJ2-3	TGCAGTGCTAGAGCTGGCACGCGGAGACTAGCGGACATTAGCACAGCTACGCAGTATTTT	CSARAGTRRLADISTATQYF
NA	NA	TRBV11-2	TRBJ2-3	TGTGCCAGCAGCTTAGACTGGACAGATATGAGGTATTTT	CASSLDWTDMRYF
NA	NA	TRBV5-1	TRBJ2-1	TGTGCCAGCAGCTTGAGCTGTACCGCCGATGTGCAGTTCTTC	CASSLSCTADVQFF